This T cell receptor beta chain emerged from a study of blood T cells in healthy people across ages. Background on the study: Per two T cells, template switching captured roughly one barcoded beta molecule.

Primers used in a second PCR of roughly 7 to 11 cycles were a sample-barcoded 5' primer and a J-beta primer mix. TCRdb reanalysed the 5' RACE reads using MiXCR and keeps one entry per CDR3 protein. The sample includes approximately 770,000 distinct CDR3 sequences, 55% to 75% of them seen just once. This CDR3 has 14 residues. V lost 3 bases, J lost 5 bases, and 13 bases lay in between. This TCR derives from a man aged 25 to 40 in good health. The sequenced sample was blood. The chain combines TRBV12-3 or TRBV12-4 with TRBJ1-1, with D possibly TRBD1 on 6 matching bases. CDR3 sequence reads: CASSFPQGLTEAFF. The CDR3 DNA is TGTGCCAGCAGTTTCCCACAGGGCCTAACTGAAGCTTTCTTT.